Below, 11 T cell receptor beta chains from the same sample are listed, as sequenced in a study of T cell responses to AZD1222 COVID-19 vaccine. The method was immunoSEQ multiplex PCR; TCRdb's version includes in-frame clones alone and lacks a portion of them. The sample lists more than 150,000 clones, around 88% occurring once. Material: peripheral blood, obtained on day 0 of AZD1222 vaccination. The receptors here all came from an adult in good health.

The rearrangement uses TRBV4-2 and TRBJ1-6; D is unclear. CDR1 and CDR2 (germline): LGHNA, YNFKEQ. The CDR3 covers 16 residues. V lost 0 bases to trimming and J lost 5 bases, with 11 bases between them. CDR3 nucleotide sequence: TGTGCCAGCAGCCAAGACCCCGGACTGAATAATTCACCCCTCCACTTT. Its translation is CASSQDPGLNNSPLHF.

The CDR3 sequence: CASSPPGQGVGYTF. The CDR3 nucleotides are TGTGCCAGCTCACCACCGGGACAGGGGGTTGGCTACACCTTC. J is TRBJ1-2 and V is TRBV18; 11 bases are shared with TRBD1. V lost 0 bases, J lost 7 bases, and 1 base stayed unmatched. CDR3 length: 14 residues. CDR1 and CDR2 (germline): KGHSH, LQKENI.

The chain carries TRBV7-8 and TRBJ1-4, with D unclear. The CDR3 spans 16 residues. With 4 bases removed from V and 8 bases from J, the gap between germline ends came to 20 bases. The germline gives CDR1 SGHVS, CDR2 FQNEAQ. CDR3 DNA: TGTGCCAGCAGCTCTAATCCAGTCGCCCTCCGGGAAAAACTGTTTTTT. This gives the protein CASSSNPVALREKLFF.

The rearrangement joins TRBV15 to TRBJ1-1, with unresolved D. Per the germline V gene, CDR1 is LNHNV and CDR2 is YYDKDF (reference sequence). This CDR3 has 13 residues. V gave up 0 bases and J gave up 4 bases, with 6 bases separating them. CDR3 amino acids: CATSRDGITEAFF. Written as DNA, the CDR3 is TGTGCCACCAGCAGAGATGGCATCACTGAAGCTTTCTTT.

The chain has TRBV3-1 (or the pseudogene TRBV3-2) and TRBJ1-2, with D perhaps TRBD1 (5 bases). CDR3 length: 15 amino acids. Germline V gives CDR1 LGHDT, CDR2 YNNKEL (reference sequence). The V gene lost 4 bases and the J gene lost 4 bases, with 16 bases spanning the gap. CDR3 in DNA: TGTGCCAGCAGCCCTACCCTTGGGGCCTTCTATGGCTACACCTTC. This gives the protein CASSPTLGAFYGYTF.

This rearrangement joins TRBV10-3 to TRBJ2-2; D not certain. Trimming pared 3 bases from V and 0 bases from J, leaving 11 bases between. The CDR3 covers 16 residues. Germline CDR1 ENHRY, CDR2 SYGVKD. The CDR3 spells CAISEVDNANTGELFF. The DNA of the CDR3 is TGTGCCATCAGTGAAGTCGACAACGCGAACACCGGGGAGCTGTTTTTT.

The V and J genes are TRBV7-8 and TRBJ2-5; TRBD1 might be the D (6 bases). From germline, CDR1 is SGHVS and CDR2 FQNEAQ. Trimming left V 5 bases short and J 4 bases short, with 14 bases between. The CDR3 is 14 residues long. The CDR3 sequence: CASSPHRVGETQYF. DNA of the CDR3: TGTGCCAGCAGCCCTCACAGGGTTGGAGAGACCCAGTACTTC.

In its sample, this clone was seen once. The V call is TRBV7-9, the J call TRBJ1-4, with D hard to call. Germline CDR1 is SEHNR and CDR2 is FQNEAQ (reference sequence). The CDR3 has 11 residues. V was shortened by 1 base and J by 17 bases, with 11 bases between the two germline ends. The CDR3 DNA reads TGTGCCAGCAGCTTAGGATGGGTTCAATTTTTT. Translating it yields CASSLGWVQFF.

The chain is built from TRBV7-6 and TRBJ1-4; D might be TRBD1 (6 bases). The CDR3 totals 15 residues. V dropped 5 bases and J dropped 0 bases, with 10 bases sitting between them. The germline V gene encodes CDR1 SGHVS and CDR2 FNYEAQ. CDR3 DNA: TGTGCCAGCAGCCAAGGGGGGGCAACTAATGAAAAACTGTTTTTT. This sequence encodes CASSQGGATNEKLFF.

This clone is a singleton in its sample. This chain links TRBV7-2 with TRBJ1-2; tentative D call: TRBD1 (6 bases). V shed 5 bases and J shed 7 bases, with 14 bases lying between them. The CDR3 has 13 residues. Germline V gene lookup returns CDR1 SGHTA and CDR2 FQGNSA. The CDR3 region has the DNA TGTGCCAGCAGCCAGGGGCCCCTCAGTGGCTACACCTTC. This gives the protein CASSQGPLSGYTF.

The table lists this clone with a few counts. The gene calls are TRBV6-1 and TRBJ2-7, with D possibly matching TRBD2 (5 bases). CDR3 length equals 17 residues. CDR1 and CDR2 (germline): MNHNS, SASEGT. Trimming took 0 bases from V and 3 from J, leaving 18 bases between them. In DNA form, the CDR3 reads TGTGCCAGCAGTGAAGCGCGTTTCGAGCGGTCGGTCTACGAGCAGTACTTC. This codes for CASSEARFERSVYEQYF.